These T cell receptor beta chains were read from a single sample in a study of blood T cells in healthy people across ages. Via MiXCR, TCRdb re-called the 5' RACE reads, giving one row per CDR3 protein. The data contain 550,000 to 700,000 distinct CDR3 sequences, 27% of them singletons. The sample was blood. Receptors were obtained from a woman in her 70s in good health. Both conserved end residues are part of each CDR3. Fields, in order: clone size, D gene, V gene, J gene, CDR3 DNA, CDR3 protein. The D gene is left open where the match is weak. Size tells how often a clone was seen (once, few, many) or the class of an expanded clone, and some rows leave it out.

few	TRBD2	TRBV4-3	TRBJ2-5	TGCGCCAGCAGCCCGTCGAACGGGGGGGCCGGTGAGACCCAGTACTTC	CASSPSNGGAGETQYF
NA	NA	TRBV20-1	TRBJ1-5	TGCAGTGCTAGATTTTCAGGGTCCAATCAGCCCCAGCATTTT	CSARFSGSNQPQHF
NA	TRBD2	TRBV6-1	TRBJ2-7	TGTGCCAGCACCCGGACTAGCGGGGGGGGTTTCTACGAGCAGTACTTC	CASTRTSGGGFYEQYF
few	NA	TRBV4-3	TRBJ1-3	TGCGCCAGCAGCCAAGGAGTCGGGGGGAGCTCTGGAAACACCATATATTTT	CASSQGVGGSSGNTIYF
NA	NA	TRBV2	TRBJ1-5	TGTGCCAGCAGTGAGATCGGAGGACTTCCCAATGATCAGCCCCAGCATTTT	CASSEIGGLPNDQPQHF
few	NA	TRBV3-1	TRBJ2-3	TGTGCCAGCAGCCAAGCACCGGGAACTCAAGATACGCAGTATTTT	CASSQAPGTQDTQYF
NA	NA	TRBV12-3/TRBV12-4	TRBJ1-2	TGTGCCAGCAGTTTAGCGACGGGGAACTATGGCTACACCTTC	CASSLATGNYGYTF
NA	NA	TRBV18	TRBJ1-2	TGTGCCAGCTCACCAAGCTCGGGGGAGGCTCACTATGGCTACACCTTC	CASSPSSGEAHYGYTF
few	NA	TRBV20-1	TRBJ2-5	TGCAGTGCTAGTCCCCCAGGTCCAGAGACCCAGTACTTC	CSASPPGPETQYF
few	NA	TRBV6-5	TRBJ2-5	TGTGCCAGCAGTGGAGAGTACCAAGAGACCCAGTACTTC	CASSGEYQETQYF
NA	NA	TRBV5-6	TRBJ2-5	TGTGCCAGCAGCTTGACAGGACCGACCCAGTACTTC	CASSLTGPTQYF
NA	TRBD1	TRBV15	TRBJ1-2	TGTGCCACCAGCCCGGACAGGGGACCCTATGGCTACACCTTC	CATSPDRGPYGYTF
few	NA	TRBV20-1	TRBJ2-1	TGCAGTGCTAGAGATAAACTAGAACCTCACTTC	CSARDKLEPHF
few	NA	TRBV20-1	TRBJ2-7	TGCAGTGCTAGGGCGGCGAATCCCTACGAGCAGTACTTC	CSARAANPYEQYF
NA	NA	TRBV7-9	TRBJ1-5	TGTTCCAGCAGCTTAGACAATCAGCCCCAGCATTTT	CSSSLDNQPQHF
few	NA	TRBV12-3/TRBV12-4	TRBJ1-2	TGTGCCAGCAGTTTATCGGTGGGCTATGGCTACACCTTC	CASSLSVGYGYTF
many	TRBD1	TRBV12-3/TRBV12-4	TRBJ1-2	TGTGCCAGCAGCATATGGGGGGACAGAAATCATGGCTACACCTTC	CASSIWGDRNHGYTF
NA	TRBD2	TRBV20-1	TRBJ2-5	TGCAGTGCTAGAGCTAGCGGGGAGACCCAGTACTTC	CSARASGETQYF
NA	NA	TRBV20-1	TRBJ2-5	TGCAGTGGCCGGGGGCCGCAAATACAAGAGACCCAGTACTTC	CSGRGPQIQETQYF
few	NA	TRBV3-1	TRBJ2-2	TGTGCCAGCAGCCGTGGACCAGCGAACACCGGGGAGCTGTTTTTT	CASSRGPANTGELFF
NA	NA	TRBV6-5	TRBJ1-1	TGTGCCAGCGTAGTAGGGGTTGGGGGTGAAGCTTTCTTT	CASVVGVGGEAFF
NA	TRBD1	TRBV6-6	TRBJ1-2	TGTGCCAGCCTAGACAGGGGGCTGGGAAGTGGCTACACCTTC	CASLDRGLGSGYTF
NA	TRBD1	TRBV18	TRBJ1-5	TGTGCCAGCTCAACAACAGGGGGGGTCAATCAGCCCCAGCATTTT	CASSTTGGVNQPQHF
NA	NA	TRBV4-3	TRBJ1-2	TGCGCCAGCAGCCAAGTTGATGCTCCTAACTATGGCTACACCTTC	CASSQVDAPNYGYTF
NA	NA	TRBV5-1	TRBJ1-1	TGCGCCAGCAGCAATATAGGAGGGTCTGAAGCTTTCTTT	CASSNIGGSEAFF
few	NA	TRBV4-3	TRBJ1-1	TGCGCCAGCAGCCAAGATCTTCAAGGGGGTAGCACTGAAGCTTTCTTT	CASSQDLQGGSTEAFF
few	NA	TRBV5-5	TRBJ2-1	TGTGCCAGCAGCCTCGATCCGGGGGTCAATGAGCAGTTCTTC	CASSLDPGVNEQFF
NA	NA	TRBV19	TRBJ2-5	TGTGCCAGTAAGGACAGCCTTGTGGAGACCCAGTACTTC	CASKDSLVETQYF
NA	TRBD2	TRBV20-1	TRBJ2-7	TGCAGTGCTAGACTAGCGGGGGGCAGCTCCTACGAGCAGTACTTC	CSARLAGGSSYEQYF
NA	NA	TRBV20-1	TRBJ1-5	TGCAGTGCTAGAACTGACCGGAATCAGCCCCAGCATTTT	CSARTDRNQPQHF
NA	TRBD1	TRBV10-3	TRBJ1-2	TGTGCCATCAGTGTTCGGGGGACAGGGCTAGGAAGCTATGGCTACACCTTC	CAISVRGTGLGSYGYTF
NA	TRBD1	TRBV5-1	TRBJ1-2	TGCGCCAGCAGCTCCCAGGGGGCGGGGATGGAAGGCTACACCTTC	CASSSQGAGMEGYTF
few	NA	TRBV6-1	TRBJ1-4	TGTGCCAGCAAGACACAGGGATGGGGGCCTAATGAAAAACTGTTTTTT	CASKTQGWGPNEKLFF
many	NA	TRBV7-7	TRBJ2-2	TGTGCCAGCAGCCCTGGACGGGAGTTTGCCGGGGAGCTGTTTTTT	CASSPGREFAGELFF
NA	NA	TRBV12-3/TRBV12-4	TRBJ2-5	TGTGCCAGCAGTTACCTTTGGGAGACCCAGTACTTC	CASSYLWETQYF
few	TRBD2	TRBV7-2	TRBJ2-5	TGTGCCAGCAGTACCGGGACTAGCGCCCGTCGGTTCTTC	CASSTGTSARRFF
few	TRBD1	TRBV7-2	TRBJ1-4	TGTGCCAGCAGCCGCGGGACAGTAAACAATGAAAAACTGTTTTTT	CASSRGTVNNEKLFF
NA	NA	TRBV7-2	TRBJ2-5	TGTGCCAGCAGCTTATACTCGGCCCCCCAAGAGACCCAGTACTTC	CASSLYSAPQETQYF
NA	TRBD1	TRBV14	TRBJ2-1	TGTGCCAGCAGCCGAATGACTGGCGACAGGGGCAATGAGCAGTTCTTC	CASSRMTGDRGNEQFF